The T cell receptor (beta chain) described here comes from a study of cytomegalovirus exposure and HLA in healthy donors. The CDR3 has 16 amino acids. CDR1 and CDR2 (germline): SGHRS, YFSETQ. V was trimmed by 0 bases and J by 5 bases, leaving 16 bases between them. Study-wide findings and caveats: Most TCR sequences were rare, but some public TCRs occurred in many donors. Investigators reported over 150 TCR beta chains as tied to cytomegalovirus. Cytomegalovirus status, reportedly, was diagnosed with high specificity and sensitivity by the classifier.

On this clone itself: Its antigen is undetermined.

Generated by immunoSEQ multiplex PCR, the TCRdb table keeps only in-frame clones and is missing some. The profile shows 75,000 to 90,000 clones, roughly 95% of them singletons. The chain has TRBV5-1 and TRBJ2-3; possibly TRBD2 for D (6 bases). The sequence was obtained from a young man in good health and CMV-seropositive. The sample was PBMCs. For the CDR3, the DNA is TGCGCCAGCAGCTTGGAACTCCCGGAGGGTGGAGATACGCAGTATTTT. This gives the protein CASSLELPEGGDTQYF.